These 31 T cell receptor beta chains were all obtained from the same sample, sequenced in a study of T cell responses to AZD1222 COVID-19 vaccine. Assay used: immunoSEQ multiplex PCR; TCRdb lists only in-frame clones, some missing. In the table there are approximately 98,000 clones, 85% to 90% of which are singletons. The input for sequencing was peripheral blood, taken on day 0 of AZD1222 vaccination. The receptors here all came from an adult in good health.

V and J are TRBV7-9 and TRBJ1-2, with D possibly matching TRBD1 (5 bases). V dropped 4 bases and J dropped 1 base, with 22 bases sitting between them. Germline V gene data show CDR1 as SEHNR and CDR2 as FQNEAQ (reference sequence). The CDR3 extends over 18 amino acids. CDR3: CASSSHATARRGNYGYTF. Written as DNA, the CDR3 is TGTGCCAGCAGCTCACACGCGACGGCACGGAGGGGTAACTATGGCTACACCTTC.

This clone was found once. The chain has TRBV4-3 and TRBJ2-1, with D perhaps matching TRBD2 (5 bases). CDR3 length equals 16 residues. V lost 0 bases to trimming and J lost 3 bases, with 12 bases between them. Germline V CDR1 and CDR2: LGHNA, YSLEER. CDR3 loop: CASSQDGLAGYNEQFF. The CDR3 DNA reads TGCGCCAGCAGCCAAGATGGGCTAGCCGGCTACAATGAGCAGTTCTTC.

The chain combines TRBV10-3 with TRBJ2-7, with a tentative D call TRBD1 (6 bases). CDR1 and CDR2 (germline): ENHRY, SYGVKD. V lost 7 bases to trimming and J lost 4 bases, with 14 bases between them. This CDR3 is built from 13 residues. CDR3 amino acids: CAITRNRDYEQYF. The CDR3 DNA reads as TGTGCCATCACCAGAAACAGGGATTACGAGCAGTACTTC.

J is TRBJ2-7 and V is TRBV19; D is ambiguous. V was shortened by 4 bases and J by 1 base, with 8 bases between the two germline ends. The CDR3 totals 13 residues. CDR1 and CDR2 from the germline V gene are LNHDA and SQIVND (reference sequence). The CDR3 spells CASSRSQSYEQYF. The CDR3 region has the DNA TGTGCCAGTAGTAGGTCCCAGTCCTACGAGCAGTACTTC.

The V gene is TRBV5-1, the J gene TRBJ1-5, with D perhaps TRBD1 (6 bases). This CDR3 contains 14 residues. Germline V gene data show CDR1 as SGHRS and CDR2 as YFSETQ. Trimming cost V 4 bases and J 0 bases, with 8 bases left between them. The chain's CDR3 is CASSEGDSNQPQHF. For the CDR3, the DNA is TGCGCCAGCAGCGAGGGGGATAGCAATCAGCCCCAGCATTTT.

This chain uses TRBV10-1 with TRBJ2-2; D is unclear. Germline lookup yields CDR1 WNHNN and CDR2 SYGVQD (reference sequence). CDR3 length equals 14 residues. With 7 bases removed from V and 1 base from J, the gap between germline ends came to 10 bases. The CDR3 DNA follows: TGCGCCAGCACCCCCGACCTGAACACCGGGGAGCTGTTTTTT. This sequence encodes CASTPDLNTGELFF.

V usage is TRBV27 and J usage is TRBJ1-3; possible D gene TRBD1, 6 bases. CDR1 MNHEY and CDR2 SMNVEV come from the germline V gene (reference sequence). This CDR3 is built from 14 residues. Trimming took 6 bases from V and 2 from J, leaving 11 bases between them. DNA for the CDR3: TGTGCCAGCAGCCTGAGGGGGGCTGGAAACACCATATATTTT. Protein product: CASSLRGAGNTIYF.

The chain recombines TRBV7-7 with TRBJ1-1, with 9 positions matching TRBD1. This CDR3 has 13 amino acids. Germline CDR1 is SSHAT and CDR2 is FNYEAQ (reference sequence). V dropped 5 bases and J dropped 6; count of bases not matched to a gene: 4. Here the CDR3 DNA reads TGTGCCAGCAGCACCCGACAGGGGGCTGAAGCTTTCTTT. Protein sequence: CASSTRQGAEAFF.

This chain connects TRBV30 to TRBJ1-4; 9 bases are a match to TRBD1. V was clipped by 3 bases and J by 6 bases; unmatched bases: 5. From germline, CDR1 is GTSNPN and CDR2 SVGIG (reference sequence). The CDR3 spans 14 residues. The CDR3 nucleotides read TGTGCCTGGAGAGATCGACAGGGGGATGAAAAACTGTTTTTT. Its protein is CAWRDRQGDEKLFF. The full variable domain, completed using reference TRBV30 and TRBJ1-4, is SQTIHQWPATLVQPVGSPLSLECTVEGTSNPNLYWYRQAAGRGLQLLFYSVGIGQISSEVPQNLSASRPQDRQFILSSKKLLLSDSGFYLCAWRDRQGDEKLFFGSGTQLSVL.

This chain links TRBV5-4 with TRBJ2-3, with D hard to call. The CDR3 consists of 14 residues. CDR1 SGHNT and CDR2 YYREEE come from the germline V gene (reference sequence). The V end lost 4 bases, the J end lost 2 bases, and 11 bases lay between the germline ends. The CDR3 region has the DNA TGTGCCAGCAGCCCAGTCGGGTACACAGATACGCAGTATTTT. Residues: CASSPVGYTDTQYF.

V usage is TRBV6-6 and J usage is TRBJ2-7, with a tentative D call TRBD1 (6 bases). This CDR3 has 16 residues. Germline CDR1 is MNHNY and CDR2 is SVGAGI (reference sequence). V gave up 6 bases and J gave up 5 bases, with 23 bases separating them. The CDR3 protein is CASRASVAGVVDEQYF. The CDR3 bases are TGTGCCAGCAGGGCTTCTGTGGCAGGGGTCGTCGACGAGCAGTACTTC.

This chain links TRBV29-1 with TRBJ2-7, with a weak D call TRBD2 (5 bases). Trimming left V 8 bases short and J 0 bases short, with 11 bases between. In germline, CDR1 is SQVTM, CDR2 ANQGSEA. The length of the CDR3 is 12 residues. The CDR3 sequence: CSFGRDSYEQYF. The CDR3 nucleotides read TGCAGCTTTGGACGGGACTCCTACGAGCAGTACTTC.

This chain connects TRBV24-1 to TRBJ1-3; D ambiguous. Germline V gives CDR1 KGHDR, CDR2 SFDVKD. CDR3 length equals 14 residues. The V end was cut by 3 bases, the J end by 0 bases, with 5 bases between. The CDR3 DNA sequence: TGTGCCACCAGTGATACAAACTCTGGAAACACCATATATTTT. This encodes CATSDTNSGNTIYF.

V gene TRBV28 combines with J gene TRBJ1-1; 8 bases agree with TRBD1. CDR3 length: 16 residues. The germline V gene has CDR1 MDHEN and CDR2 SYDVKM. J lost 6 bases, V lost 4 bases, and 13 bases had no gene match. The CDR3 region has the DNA TGTGCCAGCAGTTCAGGACAGGGTCTGGGGGGACCTGAAGCTTTCTTT. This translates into CASSSGQGLGGPEAFF.

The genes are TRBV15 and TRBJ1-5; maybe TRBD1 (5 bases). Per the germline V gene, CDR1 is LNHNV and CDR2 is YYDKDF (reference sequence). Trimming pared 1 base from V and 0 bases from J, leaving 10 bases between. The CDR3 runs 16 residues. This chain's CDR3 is CATSRGTTYSNQPQHF. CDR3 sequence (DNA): TGTGCCACCAGCAGAGGGACAACGTATAGCAATCAGCCCCAGCATTTT.

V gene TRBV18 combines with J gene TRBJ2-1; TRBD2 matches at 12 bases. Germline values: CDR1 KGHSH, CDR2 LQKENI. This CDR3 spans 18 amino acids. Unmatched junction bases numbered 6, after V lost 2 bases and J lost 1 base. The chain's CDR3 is CASSPNALAGGSYNEQFF. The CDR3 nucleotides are TGTGCCAGCTCACCAAACGCACTAGCGGGGGGTTCCTACAATGAGCAGTTCTTC.

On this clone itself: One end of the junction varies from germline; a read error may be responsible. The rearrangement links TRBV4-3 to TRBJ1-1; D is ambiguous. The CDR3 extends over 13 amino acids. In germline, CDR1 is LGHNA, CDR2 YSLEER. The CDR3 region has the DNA TGCGCCAGCAGCCAAGATGTGAGGACTGGAGCTTTCTTT. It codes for CASSQDVRTGAFF.

Here the CDR3 DNA reads TGTGCCAGCAGCGAATTCGAGACAGGGGCCTACGAGCAGTACTTC. Translation gives CASSEFETGAYEQYF. The rearrangement links TRBV9 to TRBJ2-7, with 8 positions matching TRBD1. This CDR3 is built from 15 residues. Per germline, CDR1 SGDLS and CDR2 YYNGEE. V lost 3 bases, J lost 2 bases, and 7 bases stayed unmatched.

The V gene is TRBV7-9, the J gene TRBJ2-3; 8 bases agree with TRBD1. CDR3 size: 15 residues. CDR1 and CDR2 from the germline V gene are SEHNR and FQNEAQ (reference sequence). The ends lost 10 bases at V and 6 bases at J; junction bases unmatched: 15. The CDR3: CATLSDRENQDTQYF. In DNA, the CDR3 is TGTGCCACGCTGTCGGACAGGGAAAACCAGGATACGCAGTATTTT.

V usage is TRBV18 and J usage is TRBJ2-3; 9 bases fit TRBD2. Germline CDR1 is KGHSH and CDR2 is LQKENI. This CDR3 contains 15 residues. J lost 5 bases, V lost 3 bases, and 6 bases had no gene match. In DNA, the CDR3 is TGTGCCAGCTCACCCACCCCTAGCGGGGAAGATACGCAGTATTTT. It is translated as CASSPTPSGEDTQYF.

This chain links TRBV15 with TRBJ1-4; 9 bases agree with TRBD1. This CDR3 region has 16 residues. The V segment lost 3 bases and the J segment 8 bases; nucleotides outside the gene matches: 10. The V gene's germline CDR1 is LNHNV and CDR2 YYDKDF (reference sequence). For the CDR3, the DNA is TGTGCCACCAGCAGCGACAATGACAGGGGGGACGAAAAACTGTTTTTT. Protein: CATSSDNDRGDEKLFF.

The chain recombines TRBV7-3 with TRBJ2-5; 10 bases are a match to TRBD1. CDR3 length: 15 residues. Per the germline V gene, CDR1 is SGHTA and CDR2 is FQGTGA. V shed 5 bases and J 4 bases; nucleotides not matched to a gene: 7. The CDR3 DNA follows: TGTGCCAGCAGCATCGGGACAGGGGCCCCAGAGACCCAGTACTTC. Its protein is CASSIGTGAPETQYF.

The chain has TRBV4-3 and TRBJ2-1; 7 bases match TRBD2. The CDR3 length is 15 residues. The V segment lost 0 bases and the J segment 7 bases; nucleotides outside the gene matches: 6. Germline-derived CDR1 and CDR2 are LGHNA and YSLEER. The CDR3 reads CASSQELASRNEQFF. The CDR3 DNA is TGCGCCAGCAGCCAAGAACTAGCGTCTAGGAATGAGCAGTTCTTC.

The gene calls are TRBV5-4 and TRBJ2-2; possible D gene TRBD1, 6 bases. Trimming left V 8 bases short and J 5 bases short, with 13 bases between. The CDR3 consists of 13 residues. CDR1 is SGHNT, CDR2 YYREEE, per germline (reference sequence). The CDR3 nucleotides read TGTGCCAGGGGGGCTAGTCCTACCGGGGAGCTGTTTTTT. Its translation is CARGASPTGELFF.

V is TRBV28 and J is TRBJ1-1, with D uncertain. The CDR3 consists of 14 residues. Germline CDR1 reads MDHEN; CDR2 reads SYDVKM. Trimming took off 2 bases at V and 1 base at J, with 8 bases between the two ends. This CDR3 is CASSLRSPNTEAFF. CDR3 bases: TGTGCCAGCAGTTTAAGGTCCCCGAACACTGAAGCTTTCTTT. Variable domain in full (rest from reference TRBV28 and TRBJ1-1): DVKVTQSSRYLVKRTGEKVFLECVQDMDHENMFWYRQDPGLGLRLIYFSYDVKMKEKGDIPEGYSVSREKKERFSLILESASTNQTSMYLCASSLRSPNTEAFFGQGTRLTVV.

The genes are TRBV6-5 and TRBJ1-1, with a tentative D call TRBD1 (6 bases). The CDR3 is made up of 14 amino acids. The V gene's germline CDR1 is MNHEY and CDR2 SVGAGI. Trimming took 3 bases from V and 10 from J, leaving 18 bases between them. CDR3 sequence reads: CASSYIGGGLRAFF. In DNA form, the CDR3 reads TGTGCCAGCAGTTATATAGGGGGGGGGCTGCGAGCTTTCTTT.

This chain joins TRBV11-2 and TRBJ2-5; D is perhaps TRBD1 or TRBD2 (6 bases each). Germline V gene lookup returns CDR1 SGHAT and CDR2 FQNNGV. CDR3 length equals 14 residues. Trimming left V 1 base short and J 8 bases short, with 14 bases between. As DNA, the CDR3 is TGTGCCAGCAGCTTAGCGTTAGGGGGAGGAACCCAGTACTTC. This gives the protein CASSLALGGGTQYF.

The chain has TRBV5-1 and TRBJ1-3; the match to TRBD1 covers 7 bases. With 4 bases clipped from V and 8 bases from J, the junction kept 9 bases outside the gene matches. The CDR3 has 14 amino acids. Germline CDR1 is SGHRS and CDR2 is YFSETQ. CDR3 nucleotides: TGCGCCAGCAGCCCAGACAGGGTAGTTGACACCATATATTTT. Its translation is CASSPDRVVDTIYF. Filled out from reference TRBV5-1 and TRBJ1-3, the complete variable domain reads KAGVTQTPRYLIKTRGQQVTLSCSPISGHRSVSWYQQTPGQGLQFLFEYFSETQRNKGNFPGRFSGRQFSNSRSEMNVSTLELGDSALYLCASSPDRVVDTIYFGEGSWLTVV.

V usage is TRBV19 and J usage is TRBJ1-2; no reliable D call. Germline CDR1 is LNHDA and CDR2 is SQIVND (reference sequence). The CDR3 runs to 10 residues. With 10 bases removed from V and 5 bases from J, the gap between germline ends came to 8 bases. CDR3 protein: CATLGYGYTF. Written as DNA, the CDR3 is TGTGCCACCCTGGGGTATGGCTACACCTTC.

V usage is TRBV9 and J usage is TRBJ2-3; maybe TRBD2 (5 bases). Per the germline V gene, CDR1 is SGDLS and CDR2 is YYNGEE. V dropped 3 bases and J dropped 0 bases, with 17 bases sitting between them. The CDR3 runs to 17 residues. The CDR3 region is CASSGTERPKSTDTQYF. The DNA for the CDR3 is TGTGCCAGCAGCGGGACTGAGCGACCTAAGAGCACAGATACGCAGTATTTT.

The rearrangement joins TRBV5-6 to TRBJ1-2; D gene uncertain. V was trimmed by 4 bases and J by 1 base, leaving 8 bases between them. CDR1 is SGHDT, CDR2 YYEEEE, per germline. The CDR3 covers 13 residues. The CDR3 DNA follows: TGTGCCAGCAGCCCCCGGGTTAACTATGGCTACACCTTC. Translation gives CASSPRVNYGYTF.